Sequencing of this TCR beta chain was carried out in a study of blood T cell repertoires in COVID-19. Study background: T cells, B-cell-depleted T cells, or PBMCs provided the cDNA or gDNA that served as material.

In this sample, this clone turned up once. Profiled with immunoSEQ multiplex PCR; TCRdb holds only in-frame clones, not every one. This sample has 140,000 to 150,000 clones, with roughly 88% found just once. This CDR3 has 12 amino acids. The germline V and J ends were trimmed by 8 bases and 5 bases, with 10 bases remaining between them. The V gene's germline CDR1 is LNHDA and CDR2 SQIVND (reference sequence). This rearrangement joins TRBV19 to TRBJ1-5, with D perhaps matching TRBD1 (6 bases). Material for sequencing was peripheral blood. This clonotype was obtained from a man aged 70 or older with acute or convalescent COVID-19. CDR3 sequence: CASRQEYQPQHF. CDR3 in DNA: TGTGCCAGTCGACAGGAGTATCAGCCCCAGCATTTT. The full variable domain, in which reference TRBV19 and TRBJ1-5 provide the parts outside the CDR3, is DGGITQSPKYLFRKEGQNVTLSCEQNLNHDAMYWYRQDPGQGLRLIYYSQIVNDFQKGDIAEGYSVSREKKESFPLTVTSAQKNPTAFYLCASRQEYQPQHFGDGTRLSIL.